Listed below are T cell receptor beta chains from one sample, sequenced in a study of T-cell reconstitution after alpha-beta-depleted transplantation in children. TCRdb analysed the PCR reads with MiXCR anew, one entry per CDR3 protein. The sample contains almost 600,000 distinct CDR3 sequences, approximately 30% of which appear only once. The sequenced sample was PBMCs, obtained before TCRalphabeta/CD19-depleted stem cell transplant. Receptors originate from a boy under three years old with Wiskott-Aldrich syndrome, due to receive a stem cell transplant. Each CDR3 is given with its conserved first and last residue. The order of the fields is J gene, V gene, D gene, clone size, CDR3 protein, CDR3 DNA. The D gene is left open where the match is weak. Only some rows state a clone size, as once, few, many or a class for expanded clones.

J gene: TRBJ2-7; V gene: TRBV5-6; D gene: .; clone size: few; CDR3 protein: CASTPRRFSYEQYF; CDR3 DNA: TGTGCCAGCACTCCGCGGAGGTTCTCCTACGAGCAGTACTTC
J gene: TRBJ2-4; V gene: TRBV20-1; D gene: TRBD1; clone size: .; CDR3 protein: CSARESGGTIQYF; CDR3 DNA: TGCAGTGCTAGAGAATCAGGGGGCACCATTCAGTACTTC
J gene: TRBJ2-3; V gene: TRBV20-1; D gene: .; clone size: .; CDR3 protein: CSVGSDTQYF; CDR3 DNA: TGCAGTGTAGGGTCAGATACGCAGTATTTT
J gene: TRBJ2-7; V gene: TRBV10-3; D gene: .; clone size: .; CDR3 protein: CAISESAVRPYEQYF; CDR3 DNA: TGTGCCATCAGTGAGTCGGCGGTCCGCCCCTACGAGCAGTACTTC
J gene: TRBJ2-3; V gene: TRBV12-3/TRBV12-4; D gene: .; clone size: .; CDR3 protein: CASLKSPDTQYF; CDR3 DNA: TGTGCCAGCTTGAAGTCCCCGGATACGCAGTATTTT
J gene: TRBJ2-3; V gene: TRBV11-2; D gene: .; clone size: .; CDR3 protein: CASSLRIRVFFPDTQYF; CDR3 DNA: TGTGCCAGCAGCTTACGGATACGGGTATTCTTCCCAGATACGCAGTATTTT
J gene: TRBJ1-1; V gene: TRBV5-1; D gene: .; clone size: .; CDR3 protein: CASSLGQLSTEAFF; CDR3 DNA: TGCGCCAGCAGCTTGGGACAGCTGAGTACTGAAGCTTTCTTT
J gene: TRBJ2-1; V gene: TRBV29-1; D gene: TRBD2; clone size: .; CDR3 protein: CSARTSGVNYNEQFF; CDR3 DNA: TGCAGCGCTCGGACTAGCGGGGTCAACTACAATGAGCAGTTCTTC
J gene: TRBJ2-4; V gene: TRBV5-1; D gene: .; clone size: .; CDR3 protein: CASSLDVFLAKNIQYF; CDR3 DNA: TGCGCCAGCAGCTTGGACGTCTTTCTAGCCAAAAACATTCAGTACTTC
J gene: TRBJ2-1; V gene: TRBV20-1; D gene: TRBD2; clone size: few; CDR3 protein: CSARVLAGAGNEQFF; CDR3 DNA: TGCAGTGCTAGAGTTTTAGCGGGAGCTGGCAATGAGCAGTTCTTC
J gene: TRBJ2-7; V gene: TRBV27; D gene: .; clone size: .; CDR3 protein: CASSLSVGILYEQYF; CDR3 DNA: TGTGCCAGCAGTTTATCGGTCGGTATCCTCTACGAGCAGTACTTC
J gene: TRBJ1-5; V gene: TRBV15; D gene: .; clone size: .; CDR3 protein: CATSRDRGNRINNQPQHF; CDR3 DNA: TGTGCCACCAGCAGAGATCGGGGAAACAGGATCAACAATCAGCCCCAGCATTTT
J gene: TRBJ2-1; V gene: TRBV5-1; D gene: .; clone size: .; CDR3 protein: CASSLGGKSSYNEQFF; CDR3 DNA: TGCGCCAGCAGCTTGGGAGGGAAAAGCTCCTACAATGAGCAGTTCTTC
J gene: TRBJ2-2; V gene: TRBV27; D gene: .; clone size: few; CDR3 protein: CASSLRGLVEDTGELFF; CDR3 DNA: TGTGCCAGCAGTTTACGGGGGCTGGTAGAGGACACCGGGGAGCTGTTTTTT
J gene: TRBJ1-1; V gene: TRBV5-1; D gene: .; clone size: .; CDR3 protein: CASSFGQGGGAFF; CDR3 DNA: TGCGCCAGCAGCTTTGGCCAGGGAGGGGGAGCTTTCTTT
J gene: TRBJ2-1; V gene: TRBV5-6; D gene: .; clone size: .; CDR3 protein: CASSPNPPYNEQFF; CDR3 DNA: TGTGCCAGCAGCCCCAACCCTCCTTACAATGAGCAGTTCTTC
J gene: TRBJ2-1; V gene: TRBV18; D gene: .; clone size: once; CDR3 protein: CASSPDDNEQFF; CDR3 DNA: TGTGCCAGCTCACCAGATGACAATGAGCAGTTCTTC